These 7 T cell receptor beta chains came from one sample sequenced in a study of CD8 T cells in Susac syndrome. Reverse transcription of about 0.45 to 1 ug RNA was performed with random hexamers. TCRdb processed the immunoSEQ multiplex PCR reads anew with MiXCR; each CDR3 protein has one entry. The sample lists over 80,000 distinct CDR3 sequences, 85% to 95% seen once, with 0.32% in the top ten. The sequenced material came from CD8+ T cells from PBMCs. Every receptor here comes from a human donor in good health.

V is TRBV29-1 and J is TRBJ2-7; 8 bases are a match to TRBD1. Germline CDR1 reads SQVTM; CDR2 reads ANQGSEA. Losses at the gene ends were 6 bases for V and 5 bases for J; bases not matched to a gene: 9. The CDR3 loop spans 13 amino acids. This chain's CDR3 is CSVTGQGVNEQYF. DNA of the CDR3: TGCAGCGTCACTGGACAGGGAGTCAACGAGCAGTACTTC.

This clonotype was seen only once. The junction does not match germline at one end; this may be a read error. This chain joins TRBV9 and TRBJ1-1, with D possibly TRBD1 on 6 matching bases. Germline CDR1 is SGDLS and CDR2 is YYNGEE. This CDR3 is built from 15 residues. The CDR3: CASSVEWGPDTEVFF. As DNA, the CDR3 is TGTGCCAGCAGCGTAGAATGGGGGCCGGACACTGAAGTTTTCTTT.

The chain is built from TRBV29-1 and TRBJ2-7; 8 positions match TRBD1. Germline values: CDR1 SQVTM, CDR2 ANQGSEA. The CDR3 totals 13 residues. Trimming took 7 bases from V and 3 from J; bases not matched to a gene: 8. The CDR3 is CSGMTGDYYEQYF. The CDR3 DNA is TGCAGCGGAATGACAGGGGATTACTACGAGCAGTACTTC.

The chain employs TRBV6-4 and TRBJ2-5; 8 bases fit TRBD2. Germline assignment: CDR1 MRHNA and CDR2 SNTAGT. The V gene end was trimmed by 8 bases and the J gene end by 4 bases; junction bases not matched to a gene: 12. The CDR3 totals 15 residues. The CDR3 loop reads CASEETSDLRETQYF. CDR3 sequence (DNA): TGTGCCAGCGAGGAGACTAGCGACCTACGAGAGACCCAGTACTTC.

V is TRBV5-1 and J is TRBJ2-1; D gene ambiguous. The CDR3 length is 13 residues. Germline loops: CDR1 SGHRS, CDR2 YFSETQ. Trimming removed 5 bases at V and 9 bases at J, with 15 bases between. This CDR3 is CASSFRSGVEQFF. As DNA, the CDR3 is TGCGCCAGCAGTTTCAGGAGTGGGGTTGAGCAGTTCTTC.

The CDR3 coding sequence is TGTGCCAGCAGTACGCGGGGTGGGCTGCAAGAGACCCAGTACTTC. Translating gives CASSTRGGLQETQYF. The V and J genes are TRBV5-5 and TRBJ2-5, with D tentatively TRBD2 (6 bases). Trimming removed 5 bases at V and 2 bases at J, with 16 bases between. CDR3 length: 15 residues. Germline assignment: CDR1 SGHKS and CDR2 YYEKEE (reference sequence).

The genes are TRBV29-1 and TRBJ2-7; TRBD2 might be the D (5 bases). Trimming took 3 bases from V and 2 from J, leaving 11 bases between them. From germline, CDR1 is SQVTM and CDR2 ANQGSEA. The length of the CDR3 is 13 residues. The CDR3 is CSVELFGAYEQYF. The CDR3 bases are TGCAGCGTTGAGCTTTTCGGGGCCTACGAGCAGTACTTC.